The 13 T cell receptor beta chains listed next were all sequenced from one sample in a study of control samples from healthy donors and cancer patients. Here immunoSEQ multiplex PCR was the method, and the copy in TCRdb shows in-frame clones only, minus some. The data contain around 230,000 clones, around 94% of them singletons. Material for sequencing was blood. The receptor source for this set is a man aged 50 or older in good health.

The chain uses TRBV6-5 and TRBJ2-1, with a possible D match to TRBD2 (6 bases). V was trimmed by 8 bases and J by 13 bases, leaving 18 bases between them. The germline CDR1 and CDR2 sequences are MNHEY and SVGAGI. The CDR3 extends over 12 amino acids. CDR3 coding DNA: TGTGCCAGCGTGGGTCGGGGGAGCAAACAGTTCTTC. It is translated as CASVGRGSKQFF.

The chain has TRBV10-2 and TRBJ1-2; TRBD1 agrees at 9 bases. The CDR3 runs to 13 residues. J gave up 7 bases and V 7 bases, and 7 bases lay outside the gene matches. The germline CDR1 and CDR2 sequences are WSHSY and SAAADI. This CDR3 is CASTGTGKGGYTF. As DNA, the CDR3 is TGCGCCAGCACCGGGACAGGGAAAGGTGGCTACACCTTC.

The chain carries TRBV15 and TRBJ1-1; tentative D call: TRBD1 (6 bases). Germline values: CDR1 LNHNV, CDR2 YYDKDF (reference sequence). The CDR3 contains 18 residues. V gave up 0 bases and J gave up 5 bases, with 22 bases separating them. The CDR3 region is CATSRDLGDNLRWTEAFF. The CDR3 coding sequence is TGTGCCACCAGCAGAGATCTCGGGGACAATTTGCGGTGGACTGAAGCTTTCTTT.

V and J are TRBV3-1 (or the pseudogene TRBV3-2) and TRBJ2-5; D is unclear. CDR1 and CDR2 from the germline V gene are LGHDT and YNNKEL (reference sequence). The CDR3 runs to 14 residues. V was shortened by 2 bases and J by 4 bases, with 11 bases between the two germline ends. CDR3 sequence: CASSQWSNTETQYF. The CDR3, as DNA: TGTGCCAGCAGCCAATGGAGCAACACAGAGACCCAGTACTTC.

The V gene is TRBV4-1, the J gene TRBJ1-4; D call uncertain. Germline CDR1 and CDR2: MGHRA and YSYEKL. The CDR3 consists of 13 residues. V lost 2 bases and J 12 bases, leaving 13 bases between the germline ends. CDR3: CASSQPTGGELFF. The CDR3 DNA reads as TGCGCCAGCAGCCAACCGACGGGTGGGGAACTGTTTTTT.

This chain links TRBV24-1 with TRBJ2-5, with D perhaps TRBD1 (6 bases). Germline CDR1 KGHDR, CDR2 SFDVKD. CDR3 length equals 16 residues. V lost 4 bases and J 7 bases, leaving 21 bases between the germline ends. CDR3 region: CATSDTRTPRRGTQYF. The CDR3 region has the DNA TGTGCCACCAGTGACACGAGGACTCCCCGCAGGGGGACCCAGTACTTC.

This chain joins TRBV7-9 and TRBJ1-6; TRBD1 aligns across 10 bases. Germline-derived CDR1 and CDR2 are SEHNR and FQNEAQ (reference sequence). The ends lost 4 bases at V and 9 bases at J; junction bases unmatched: 3. The length of the CDR3 is 14 residues. The DNA of the CDR3 is TGTGCCAGCAGCTCAGGACAGGGGGGTTCACCCCTCCACTTT. Amino acid sequence: CASSSGQGGSPLHF. Looking up the rest from reference TRBV7-9 and TRBJ1-6 gives the full variable domain: DTGVSQNPRHKITKRGQNVTFRCDPISEHNRLYWYRQTLGQGPEFLTYFQNEAQLEKSRLLSDRFSAERPKGSFSTLEIQRTEQGDSAMYLCASSSGQGGSPLHFGNGTRLTVT.

The V and J genes are TRBV5-1 and TRBJ2-6; no definite D call. The CDR3 consists of 16 residues. V lost 2 bases to trimming and J lost 0 bases, with 9 bases between them. Germline V gives CDR1 SGHRS, CDR2 YFSETQ. Here the CDR3 reads CASSFAPLSGANVLTF. The DNA of the CDR3 is TGCGCCAGCAGCTTTGCTCCGCTCTCTGGGGCCAACGTCCTGACTTTC.

The chain links TRBV19 to TRBJ2-1; D gene uncertain. The CDR3 is 13 amino acids. The V end was cut by 1 base, the J end by 9 bases, with 10 bases between. CDR1 and CDR2 (germline): LNHDA, SQIVND (reference sequence). The CDR3 protein is CASSIGRPGEQFF. In nucleotides, the CDR3 is TGTGCCAGTAGTATAGGGCGTCCCGGTGAGCAGTTCTTC. Combining the CDR3 with reference TRBV19 and TRBJ2-1 gives the whole variable domain DGGITQSPKYLFRKEGQNVTLSCEQNLNHDAMYWYRQDPGQGLRLIYYSQIVNDFQKGDIAEGYSVSREKKESFPLTVTSAQKNPTAFYLCASSIGRPGEQFFGPGTRLTVL.

This chain connects TRBV19 to TRBJ1-4, with TRBD1 as a possible D gene (5 bases). The CDR3 totals 15 residues. Germline V lookup: CDR1 LNHDA, CDR2 SQIVND (reference sequence). The V end lost 7 bases, the J end lost 10 bases, and 22 bases lay between the germline ends. The CDR3 is CASNPLLGDSRKLFF. CDR3 DNA: TGTGCCAGTAACCCCCTCCTGGGCGACAGTCGAAAACTGTTTTTT.

This chain connects TRBV12-3 or TRBV12-4 to TRBJ2-6; D is perhaps TRBD2 (5 bases). Trimming left V 9 bases short and J 4 bases short, with 10 bases between. This CDR3 comprises 13 residues. The CDR3 spells CASSRGGANVLTF. CDR3 DNA sequence: TGTGCCAGTTCCCGGGGAGGGGCCAACGTCCTGACTTTC.

The chain has TRBV19 and TRBJ1-5; no firm D call. The V and J ends lost 4 bases and 3 bases respectively, with 10 bases between them. From germline, CDR1 is LNHDA and CDR2 SQIVND (reference sequence). The length of the CDR3 is 14 residues. The CDR3 protein is CASSTNHDNQPQHF. As DNA, the CDR3 is TGTGCCAGTAGTACTAACCATGACAATCAGCCCCAGCATTTT.

The chain links TRBV28 to TRBJ1-1; D gene uncertain. The CDR3 runs to 13 residues. Trimming shortened V by 1 base and J by 0 bases, and 3 bases separated the two germline ends. Germline values: CDR1 MDHEN, CDR2 SYDVKM. The CDR3 loop reads CASSLFLNTEAFF. The DNA of the CDR3 is TGTGCCAGCAGTTTATTCCTGAACACTGAAGCTTTCTTT. Based on the CDR3 plus reference TRBV28 and TRBJ1-1, the full variable domain is DVKVTQSSRYLVKRTGEKVFLECVQDMDHENMFWYRQDPGLGLRLIYFSYDVKMKEKGDIPEGYSVSREKKERFSLILESASTNQTSMYLCASSLFLNTEAFFGQGTRLTVV.